The 9 T cell receptor beta chains listed next were all sequenced from one sample in a study of blood T cell repertoires in COVID-19 (dated by TCRdb to between 2020 and 2021). Library method: the immunoSEQ multiplex PCR assay. The clones in this table, taken by TCRdb from immuneACCESS, are in-frame only. Not every clone is retained; where verified, under half of the shortfall comes from an unresolved V gene, and the cause of the rest is unknown. For this sample the table gives roughly 700,000 clones, of which 85% to 90% were detected only once. Clones ranked in the top ten supply 0.2% to 0.3% of the sample. Sequenced sample: peripheral blood. The receptors here all came from a woman aged 18-29 years with acute or convalescent COVID-19.

This clone was picked up a small number of times. The chain recombines TRBV9 with TRBJ1-4; possibly TRBD1 for D (5 bases). The V end was cut by 1 base, the J end by 4 bases, with 8 bases between. The CDR3 totals 14 residues. Germline V gene data show CDR1 as SGDLS and CDR2 as YYNGEE. For the CDR3, the DNA is TGTGCCAGCAGCGTACAGGGAGGTAATGAAAAACTGTTTTTT. This encodes CASSVQGGNEKLFF.

V usage is TRBV7-2 and J usage is TRBJ1-1; D unresolved. The germline V and J ends were trimmed by 1 base and 10 bases, with 19 bases remaining between them. Germline V lookup: CDR1 SGHTA, CDR2 FQGNSA. The CDR3 runs to 15 residues. Here the CDR3 reads CASSLGLWETGGAFF. Written as DNA, the CDR3 is TGTGCCAGCAGCTTAGGTCTGTGGGAGACGGGTGGAGCTTTCTTT.

The V and J genes are TRBV30 and TRBJ1-1; 8 bases fit TRBD1. The CDR3 sequence is 15 residues long. J gave up 5 bases and V 1 base, and 9 bases lay outside the gene matches. The germline gives CDR1 GTSNPN, CDR2 SVGIG (reference sequence). CDR3 sequence: CAWSGTRQGRTEAFF. CDR3 DNA sequence: TGTGCCTGGAGTGGGACTCGACAGGGGCGAACTGAAGCTTTCTTT.

The rearrangement joins TRBV19 to TRBJ2-1, with TRBD1 matching over 8 bases. Germline V gene lookup returns CDR1 LNHDA and CDR2 SQIVND (reference sequence). The CDR3 is 15 amino acids. The V gene end was trimmed by 4 bases and the J gene end by 7 bases; junction bases not matched to a gene: 9. The CDR3 here is CASSTSDREGNEQFF. The CDR3 nucleotides are TGTGCCAGTAGTACTTCGGACAGGGAAGGAAATGAGCAGTTCTTC.

The chain recombines TRBV6-6 with TRBJ1-5; weak D call: TRBD1 (5 bases). There are 12 residues in the CDR3. V was pared by 7 bases and J by 3 bases, with 7 bases between. CDR1 and CDR2 from the germline V gene are MNHNY and SVGAGI (reference sequence). The CDR3 DNA is TGTGCCAGCATGGGGCCCAATCAGCCCCAGCATTTT. Protein: CASMGPNQPQHF.

This clone was detected only once. V and J are TRBV7-2 and TRBJ1-2; 9 nucleotides agree with TRBD1. Germline CDR1 is SGHTA and CDR2 is FQGNSA. The V gene end was trimmed by 3 bases and the J gene end by 0 bases; junction bases not matched to a gene: 5. CDR3 length: 16 amino acids. The CDR3 reads CASSFRTGATNYGYTF. The CDR3 DNA reads as TGTGCCAGCAGCTTCCGGACAGGGGCGACTAACTATGGCTACACCTTC.

V usage is TRBV21-1 and J usage is TRBJ1-6. TRBV21-1 is a known pseudogene. This CDR3 has 15 amino acids. CDR3: CASSKEPGGHSPLHF. DNA for the CDR3: TGTGCCAGCAGCAAAGAACCCGGGGGACATTCACCCCTCCACTTT.

This sequence joins TRBV15 and TRBJ2-7; D perhaps matches TRBD2 (6 bases). V dropped 1 base and J dropped 3 bases, with 10 bases sitting between them. This CDR3 comprises 14 residues. CDR1 LNHNV and CDR2 YYDKDF come from the germline V gene (reference sequence). The CDR3 nucleotides read TGTGCCACCAGCAGAGGGGGGGATTTCTACGAGCAGTACTTC. It encodes CATSRGGDFYEQYF.

The chain couples TRBV29-1 to TRBJ2-1; 11 bases map to TRBD2. Trimming cost V 1 base and J 6 bases; bases outside gene matches: 2. The CDR3 is made up of 14 amino acids. Germline values: CDR1 SQVTM, CDR2 ANQGSEA. Here the CDR3 reads CSVEGLAGLNEQFF. As DNA, the CDR3 is TGCAGCGTTGAAGGACTAGCGGGGCTCAATGAGCAGTTCTTC.